A selection of T cell receptor beta chains follows, all from one sample in a study of CD8 T cells in ankylosing spondylitis. TCRdb independently ran MiXCR on the 5' RACE reads; one entry per CDR3 protein. The repertoire has about 210,000 distinct CDR3 sequences, approximately 7.4% of them found once; the top ten carry about 14%. Sequencing was done on a sample of blood, either unsorted or a sorted T cell fraction (not recorded which). These receptors were obtained from a male donor with ankylosing spondylitis. CDR3s leave out the opening cysteine and the closing phenylalanine or tryptophan. The D gene is left open where the match is weak.

TRBJ2-7	TRBV7-6	TRBD1	12	ASSPGDRRYEQY
TRBJ2-7	TRBV4-3	TRBD2	12	ASSQGSGGREQY
TRBJ2-1	TRBV29-1	TRBD1	11	SVQGRSYNEQF
TRBJ2-1	TRBV12-3/TRBV12-4	TRBD2	16	ASSFLIVAGVTGDEQF
TRBJ2-1	TRBV7-2	TRBD1	14	ASSIPETGPYNEQF
TRBJ1-2	TRBV29-1	TRBD1	10	SVDRGVYGYT
TRBJ1-1	TRBV5-1	.	13	ASSSRPGMNTEAF
TRBJ2-1	TRBV29-1	TRBD1	14	SVEGDRGSSYNEQF
TRBJ1-2	TRBV7-9	TRBD1	12	ASSLGQGVYGYT
TRBJ1-5	TRBV4-1	.	14	ASSQEGGHSNQPQH
TRBJ2-3	TRBV7-9	.	12	ASSRGASTDTQY
TRBJ2-1	TRBV6-2/TRBV6-3	.	11	ASRDGPYPEQF
TRBJ1-2	TRBV20-1	TRBD1	13	SATTSGGRDYGYT
TRBJ1-2	TRBV4-3	.	17	ASSQAKGPGGLAGFGYT
TRBJ2-1	TRBV11-3	.	14	ASSLEGGGVYNEQF
TRBJ1-1	TRBV15	TRBD1	12	ATGTGARNTEAF
TRBJ1-1	TRBV3-1	.	14	ASSQPQGSGNTEAF
TRBJ2-1	TRBV9	TRBD1	13	ASSVSGQGAHEQF
TRBJ2-7	TRBV7-9	TRBD1	12	ASSLQDRVYEQY
TRBJ2-7	TRBV27	.	12	ASSLDGRTYEQY
TRBJ2-7	TRBV7-9	TRBD1	13	ASSLPGQPSYEQY
TRBJ2-1	TRBV4-2	.	13	ASSQDPGNQDEQF
TRBJ1-2	TRBV9	.	16	ASSDSEIYRDLNYGYT
TRBJ1-6	TRBV7-8	.	13	ASSTVPGSILDHH
TRBJ2-1	TRBV20-1	.	13	SARDPPFSYNEQF
TRBJ2-7	TRBV6-4	.	9	ASNCRSEQY
TRBJ2-2	TRBV25-1	TRBD2	14	ASSSLAGTDTGELF
TRBJ2-5	TRBV29-1	TRBD1	16	SVGTGQGGKWGQETQY
TRBJ2-7	TRBV11-1	.	11	ASRYLGAGEQY
TRBJ2-1	TRBV7-1	.	13	ASTLGGEPYNEQF